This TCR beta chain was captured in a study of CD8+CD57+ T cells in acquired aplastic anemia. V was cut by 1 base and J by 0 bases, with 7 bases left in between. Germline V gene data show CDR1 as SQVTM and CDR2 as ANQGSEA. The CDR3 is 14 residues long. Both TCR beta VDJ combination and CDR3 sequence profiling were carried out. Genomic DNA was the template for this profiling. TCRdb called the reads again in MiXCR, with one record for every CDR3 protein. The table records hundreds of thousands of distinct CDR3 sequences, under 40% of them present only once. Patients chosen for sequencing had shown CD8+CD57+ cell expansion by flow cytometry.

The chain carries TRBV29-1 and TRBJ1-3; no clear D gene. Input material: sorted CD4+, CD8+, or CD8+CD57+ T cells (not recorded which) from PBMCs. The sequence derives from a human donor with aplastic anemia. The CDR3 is CSVEGVTSGNTIYF. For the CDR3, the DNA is TGCAGCGTTGAAGGTGTCACCTCTGGAAACACCATATATTTT.